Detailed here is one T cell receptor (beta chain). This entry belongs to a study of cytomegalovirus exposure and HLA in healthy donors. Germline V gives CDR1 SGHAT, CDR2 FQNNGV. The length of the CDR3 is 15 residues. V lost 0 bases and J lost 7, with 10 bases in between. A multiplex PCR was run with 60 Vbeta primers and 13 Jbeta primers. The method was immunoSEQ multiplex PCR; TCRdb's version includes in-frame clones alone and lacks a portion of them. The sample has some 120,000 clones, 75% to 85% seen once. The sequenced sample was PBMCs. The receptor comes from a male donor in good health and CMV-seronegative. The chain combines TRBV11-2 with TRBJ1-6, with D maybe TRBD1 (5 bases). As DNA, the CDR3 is TGTGCCAGCAGCTTAGAGGGTTGGGGCAATTCACCCCTCCACTTT. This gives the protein CASSLEGWGNSPLHF.